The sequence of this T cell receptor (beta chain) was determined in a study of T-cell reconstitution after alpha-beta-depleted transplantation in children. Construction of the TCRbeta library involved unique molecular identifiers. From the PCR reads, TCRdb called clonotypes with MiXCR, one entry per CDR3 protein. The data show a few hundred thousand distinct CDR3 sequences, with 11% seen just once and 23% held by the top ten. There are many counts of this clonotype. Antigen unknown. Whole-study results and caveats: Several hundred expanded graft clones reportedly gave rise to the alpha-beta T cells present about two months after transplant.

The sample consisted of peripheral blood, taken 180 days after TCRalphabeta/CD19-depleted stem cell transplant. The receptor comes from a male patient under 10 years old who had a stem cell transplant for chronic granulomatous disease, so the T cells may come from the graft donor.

The CDR3 region has the DNA TGTGCCAGTCAAGGGGGCAGGGGCCGCCCAGAGCAGTTCTTC. This gives the protein CASQGGRGRPEQFF. The gene calls are TRBV19 and TRBJ2-1; 7 positions match TRBD1. The CDR3 sequence is 14 residues long. The V and J ends lost 8 bases and 10 bases, in that order; junction bases with no gene match: 14. Looked up from germline, CDR1 is LNHDA and CDR2 is SQIVND (reference sequence).